What follows are 14 T cell receptor beta chains derived from one specimen sequenced in a study of T cell repertoires in cytomegalovirus infection. For these receptors, no antigen is known. TCRdb called the reads again in MiXCR, with one record for every CDR3 protein. The top ten hold around 15% of the sample, which has around 900,000 distinct CDR3 sequences, around 30% seen once. The material was cultured CD8+ T cells from PBMCs, obtained from culture after CMV antigen stimulation. The receptors derive from a human donor in good health (CMV status not recorded). Some clones in this sample may be carry-over from other donors' samples.

This clonotype has ten or more counts. The rearrangement links TRBV12-3 or TRBV12-4 to TRBJ1-5; D gene ambiguous. The CDR3 spans 13 residues. With 1 base removed from V and 7 bases from J, the gap between germline ends came to 8 bases. The CDR3 nucleotides are TGTGCCAGCAGTTTAGTTATTGGCCAGCCCCAGCATTTT. Translated: CASSLVIGQPQHF.

A few counts support this clonotype. This chain links TRBV2 with TRBJ1-1, with a weak D call TRBD1 (6 bases). The CDR3 extends over 15 amino acids. V lost 6 bases to trimming and J lost 1 base, with 15 bases between them. Germline assignment: CDR1 SNHLY and CDR2 FYNNEI. CDR3 nucleotide sequence: TGTGCCAGCAGAACAGGGTTCGGTGGGAACACTGAAGCTTTCTTT. It is translated as CASRTGFGGNTEAFF.

This clonotype was detected a few times. V is TRBV6-6 and J is TRBJ1-1; D gene ambiguous. CDR1 MNHNY and CDR2 SVGAGI come from the germline V gene (reference sequence). Trimming shortened V by 2 bases and J by 5 bases, and 12 bases separated the two germline ends. CDR3 size: 14 residues. The CDR3 bases are TGTGCCAGCAGTTACCGCCCCCCGAGGACTGAAGCTTTCTTT. The encoded protein is CASSYRPPRTEAFF.

This clonotype was seen a few times. V usage is TRBV11-3 and J usage is TRBJ2-1; 13 bases match TRBD2. V was pared by 6 bases and J by 1 base, with 6 bases of the junction left unmatched. Per germline, CDR1 SGHNT and CDR2 YENEEA. This CDR3 is built from 17 residues. CDR3 sequence (DNA): TGTGCCAGCAGTAACCCGACTAGCGGGGGGTCCTACAATGAGCAGTTCTTC. Residues: CASSNPTSGGSYNEQFF.

This chain links TRBV7-6 with TRBJ2-1; D is possibly TRBD1 (6 bases). CDR1 is SGHVS and CDR2 is FNYEAQ in the germline V gene. The V gene lost 4 bases and the J gene lost 7 bases, with 14 bases spanning the gap. The CDR3 spans 14 residues. This CDR3 is CASSWNFQGNEQFF. CDR3 sequence (DNA): TGTGCCAGCAGCTGGAACTTCCAGGGGAATGAGCAGTTCTTC.

The chain combines TRBV2 with TRBJ1-1; D gene ambiguous. V lost 8 bases and J lost 7, with 14 bases in between. Germline assignment: CDR1 SNHLY and CDR2 FYNNEI. The CDR3 totals 12 residues. In DNA form, the CDR3 reads TGTGCCAGCTTGGACCCTAGCGGTGAAGCTTTCTTT. Its protein product is CASLDPSGEAFF.

Only a few counts were recorded for this clonotype. The chain joins TRBV20-1 to TRBJ2-5, with 9 bases fitting TRBD1. Unmatched junction bases numbered 22, after V lost 0 bases and J lost 2 bases. Germline loops: CDR1 DFQATT, CDR2 SNEGSKA (reference sequence). The CDR3 consists of 21 residues. The CDR3 loop is CSAREPHQGRRGQGVQETQYF. The CDR3 nucleotides read TGCAGTGCTAGAGAACCCCACCAGGGGAGAAGGGGACAGGGCGTTCAAGAGACCCAGTACTTC.

This chain uses TRBV6-6 with TRBJ2-7; TRBD1 might be the D (6 bases). CDR1 and CDR2 (germline): MNHNY, SVGAGI (reference sequence). This CDR3 has 14 residues. V was cut by 0 bases and J by 2 bases, with 8 bases left in between. DNA for the CDR3: TGTGCCAGCAGTTACTCCCGGACAGCCTACGAGCAGTACTTC. Translation: CASSYSRTAYEQYF.

This clonotype was seen repeatedly, ten times or more. This rearrangement joins TRBV12-3 or TRBV12-4 to TRBJ2-2; the D is unclear. The CDR3 consists of 14 residues. V lost 3 bases, J lost 4 bases, and 9 bases lay in between. The CDR3 DNA reads TGTGCCAGCAGTTTGATTCCGGGCACCGGGGAGCTGTTTTTT. Its translation: CASSLIPGTGELFF.

In this sample, this clonotype turned up a few times. The chain joins TRBV6-2 or TRBV6-3 to TRBJ2-1; 7 nucleotides line up with TRBD1. The CDR3 sequence is 15 residues long. The germline gives CDR1 MNHEY, CDR2 SVGEGT. Trimming at V came to 5 bases and at J to 3 bases, leaving 7 bases not matched to a gene. Here the CDR3 reads CASSKPGQNYNEQFF. The CDR3 coding sequence is TGTGCCAGCAGTAAACCGGGACAGAACTACAATGAGCAGTTCTTC.

A few counts support this clonotype. The V gene is TRBV6-5, the J gene TRBJ2-1; D gene ambiguous. This CDR3 region has 17 residues. The germline V and J ends were trimmed by 2 bases and 0 bases, with 14 bases remaining between them. The germline CDR1 and CDR2 sequences are MNHEY and SVGAGI. CDR3 sequence: CASSYGFPESSYNEQFF. The CDR3 nucleotides read TGTGCCAGCAGTTACGGCTTCCCGGAGAGCTCCTACAATGAGCAGTTCTTC.

This clonotype came up a few times. The chain joins TRBV6-5 to TRBJ2-3, with D perhaps matching TRBD1 (5 bases). V was clipped by 4 bases and J by 1 base, with 9 bases between them. This CDR3 has 14 amino acids. Germline V CDR1 and CDR2: MNHEY, SVGAGI. The CDR3 DNA is TGTGCCAGCAGTTGGGCCAGGGGCACAGATACGCAGTATTTT. Its protein is CASSWARGTDTQYF.

V and J are TRBV12-3 or TRBV12-4 and TRBJ2-1, with D perhaps being TRBD1 or TRBD2 (7 bases each). The CDR3 consists of 16 residues. Trimming stripped 6 bases from V and 4 bases from J, with 19 bases between. The CDR3 loop is CASRSGGARIYNEQFF. As DNA, the CDR3 is TGTGCCAGCAGATCAGGGGGGGCCCGAATATACAATGAGCAGTTCTTC.

This clonotype was observed a handful of times. The chain joins TRBV13 to TRBJ1-2, with D possibly TRBD1 on 5 matching bases. The CDR3 runs 13 residues. The V end lost 2 bases, the J end lost 7 bases, and 11 bases lay between the germline ends. Germline CDR1 PRHDT, CDR2 FYEKMQ (reference sequence). The chain's CDR3 is CASSLRGSRGYTF. CDR3 in DNA: TGTGCCAGCAGCTTACGGGGCTCGCGTGGCTACACCTTC.